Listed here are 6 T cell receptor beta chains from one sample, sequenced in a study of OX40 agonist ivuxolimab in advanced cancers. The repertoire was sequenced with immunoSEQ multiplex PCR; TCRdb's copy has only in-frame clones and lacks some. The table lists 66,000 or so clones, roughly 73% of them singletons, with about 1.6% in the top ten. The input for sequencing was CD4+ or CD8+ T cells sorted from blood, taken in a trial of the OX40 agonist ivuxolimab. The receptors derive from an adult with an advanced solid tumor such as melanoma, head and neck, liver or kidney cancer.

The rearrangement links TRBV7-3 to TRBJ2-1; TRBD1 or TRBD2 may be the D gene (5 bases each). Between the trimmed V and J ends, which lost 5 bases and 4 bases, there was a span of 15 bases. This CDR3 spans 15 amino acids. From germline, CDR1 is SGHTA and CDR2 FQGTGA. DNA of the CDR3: TGTGCCAGCAGCCTTGATTCGGGGCTGTACAATGAGCAGTTCTTC. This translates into CASSLDSGLYNEQFF.

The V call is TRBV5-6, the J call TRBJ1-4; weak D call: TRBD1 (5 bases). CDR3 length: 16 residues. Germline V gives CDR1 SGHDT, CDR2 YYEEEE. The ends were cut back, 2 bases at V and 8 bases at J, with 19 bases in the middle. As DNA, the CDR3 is TGTGCCAGCAGCTTCCGAGGGGCAGGGCTAGTCGAAAAACTGTTTTTT. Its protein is CASSFRGAGLVEKLFF.

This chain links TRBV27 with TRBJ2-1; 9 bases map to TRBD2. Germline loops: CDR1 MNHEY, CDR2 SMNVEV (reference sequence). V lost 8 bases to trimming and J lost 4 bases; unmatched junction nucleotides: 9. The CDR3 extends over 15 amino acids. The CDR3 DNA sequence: TGTGCCAGCGCGGGGGGGCGGGATATGTACAATGAGCAGTTCTTC. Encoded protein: CASAGGRDMYNEQFF.

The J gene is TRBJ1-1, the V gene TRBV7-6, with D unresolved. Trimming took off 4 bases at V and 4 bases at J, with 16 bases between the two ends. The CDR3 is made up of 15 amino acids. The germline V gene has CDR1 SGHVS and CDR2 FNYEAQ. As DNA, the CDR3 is TGTGCCAGCAGCTCGGAGGGCCTCCCGGTCACTGAAGCTTTCTTT. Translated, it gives CASSSEGLPVTEAFF.

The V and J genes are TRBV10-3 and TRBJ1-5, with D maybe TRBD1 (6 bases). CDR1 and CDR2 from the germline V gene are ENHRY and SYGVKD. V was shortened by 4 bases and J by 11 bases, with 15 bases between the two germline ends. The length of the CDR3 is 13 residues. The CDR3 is CAISAPRGKTQHF. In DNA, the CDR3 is TGTGCCATCAGTGCCCCTAGGGGGAAAACCCAGCATTTT.

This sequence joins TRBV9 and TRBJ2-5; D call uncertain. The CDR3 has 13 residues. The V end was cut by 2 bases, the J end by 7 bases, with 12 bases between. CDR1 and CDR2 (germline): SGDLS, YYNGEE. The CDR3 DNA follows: TGTGCCAGCAGCGTCGGAAGTACGGGGACCCAGTACTTC. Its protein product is CASSVGSTGTQYF. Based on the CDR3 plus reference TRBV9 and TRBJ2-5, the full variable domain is DSGVTQTPKHLITATGQRVTLRCSPRSGDLSVYWYQQSLDQGLQFLIQYYNGEERAKGNILERFSAQQFPDLHSELNLSSLELGDSALYFCASSVGSTGTQYFGPGTRLLVL.